This T cell receptor beta chain was documented in a study of shared clonotypes between healthy human individuals. Study background: There were three CD4 naive, three CD4 memory, two CD8 naive and one CD8 memory plates per donor. Notes on the study in general: Clonotypes shared by all four sorted-subset donors had higher generation probabilities than non-shared clonotypes. Richness estimates generally favored naive over memory subsets.

Profiled with immunoSEQ multiplex PCR; TCRdb holds only in-frame clones, not every one. The sample shows about 2.2 million clones, roughly 91% of them seen only once. Remarks on this clone: Its antigen is still unknown.

CD8 cells regarded as naive lacked CD45RO, were positively chosen for CCR7, and omitted terminally differentiated effector memory CD45RA+ cells. There were only Caucasian adults among the donors, and all lived in Nashville, Tennessee. From germline, CDR1 is MDHEN and CDR2 SYDVKM. This CDR3 has 15 residues. Deletions cut 3 bases from V and 0 bases from J, with 11 bases between. The origin of this receptor is a young man in good health. Some clones in this sample may be carry-over from other donors' samples. Input material: naive CD8+ T cells from PBMCs. The chain has TRBV28 and TRBJ1-1; D is unresolved. CDR3 bases: TGTGCCAGCAGTTTCTCTAAGCAAATGAACACTGAAGCTTTCTTT. It encodes CASSFSKQMNTEAFF.